This T cell receptor beta chain originates from a study of cytomegalovirus exposure and HLA in healthy donors. Use of 60 Vbeta and 13 Jbeta primers characterized the PCR. This table comes from immunoSEQ multiplex PCR, and its TCRdb copy is limited to in-frame clones, with some not included. The sample contains some 200,000 clones, roughly 80% of which appear only once. This CDR3 is 16 amino acids long. Germline V lookup: CDR1 MDHEN, CDR2 SYDVKM. The J segment lost 6 bases and the V segment lost 5 bases, leaving 12 bases of the junction unmatched. V and J are TRBV28 and TRBJ2-7; 11 nucleotides agree with TRBD2. This sequence originates from a woman younger than 30 in good health and CMV-seronegative. The sample consisted of PBMCs. CDR3 sequence (DNA): TGTGCCAGCAGTCCAAAAAGGACTAGCGGGTTGCTCGAGCAGTACTTC. Residues: CASSPKRTSGLLEQYF.